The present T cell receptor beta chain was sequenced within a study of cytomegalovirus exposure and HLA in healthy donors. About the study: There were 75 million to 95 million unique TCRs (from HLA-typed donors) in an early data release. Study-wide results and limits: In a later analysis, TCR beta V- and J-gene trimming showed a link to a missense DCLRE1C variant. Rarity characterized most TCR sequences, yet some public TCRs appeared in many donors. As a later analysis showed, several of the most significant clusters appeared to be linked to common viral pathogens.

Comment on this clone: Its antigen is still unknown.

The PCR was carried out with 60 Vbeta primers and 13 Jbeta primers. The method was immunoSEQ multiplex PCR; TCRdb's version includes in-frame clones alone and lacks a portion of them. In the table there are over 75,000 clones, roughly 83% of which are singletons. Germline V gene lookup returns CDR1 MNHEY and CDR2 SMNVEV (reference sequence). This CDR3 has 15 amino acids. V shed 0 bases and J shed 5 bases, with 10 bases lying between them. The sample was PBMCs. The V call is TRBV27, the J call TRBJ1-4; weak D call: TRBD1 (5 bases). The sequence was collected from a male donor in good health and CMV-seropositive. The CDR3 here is CASSLSYRTNEKLFF. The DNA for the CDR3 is TGTGCCAGCAGTTTATCGTACAGGACAAATGAAAAACTGTTTTTT.